The 21 T cell receptor beta chains listed next were all sequenced from one sample in a study of human T cells and chemical hapten exposure. TCRdb passed the RACE reads through MiXCR, listing each CDR3 protein once. The sample lists some 400,000 distinct CDR3 sequences; approximately 5% were seen once. Specified time point: patch test 1, 2 weeks after DPC sensitization. Treatment defined: therapeutic diphenylcyclopropenone sensitization with weekly scalp DPC. The material was whole blood, obtained in connection with sensitization to the hapten diphenylcyclopropenone (DPC). The origin of the receptors is a woman aged 45-60 years with alopecia areata. Some clones in this sample may be carry-over from other donors' samples.

There are many counts of this clonotype. The rearrangement links TRBV10-2 to TRBJ2-1, with D perhaps TRBD2 (6 bases). Trimming took 1 base from V and 7 from J, leaving 14 bases between them. Germline lookup yields CDR1 WSHSY and CDR2 SAAADI. The CDR3 is 15 residues long. The CDR3 protein is CASSEFPRGKNEQFF. The CDR3 DNA reads TGCGCCAGCAGTGAGTTTCCGCGGGGAAAAAATGAGCAGTTCTTC.

This clonotype was counted a few times. The rearrangement joins TRBV11-2 to TRBJ1-1; TRBD1 agrees at 12 bases. This CDR3 is built from 16 residues. The trim removed 5 bases at V and 5 bases at J, leaving 9 bases unmatched. The germline CDR1 and CDR2 sequences are SGHAT and FQNNGV. CDR3 in amino acids: CASSRGTGGFRTEAFF. The CDR3 coding sequence is TGTGCCAGCAGCCGCGGGACAGGGGGCTTCAGGACTGAAGCTTTCTTT.

This clonotype has a count of ten or more. V usage is TRBV13 and J usage is TRBJ2-3, with TRBD2 as a possible D gene (6 bases). Germline lookup yields CDR1 PRHDT and CDR2 FYEKMQ (reference sequence). V was trimmed by 6 bases and J by 2 bases, leaving 15 bases between them. This CDR3 is 15 amino acids long. The CDR3 sequence: CASSSEDYLTDTQYF. CDR3 DNA sequence: TGTGCCAGCAGTTCCGAGGACTACCTCACAGATACGCAGTATTTT.

This clonotype has at least ten counts. The chain is built from TRBV9 and TRBJ2-7; 7 nucleotides agree with TRBD2. V lost 2 bases and J lost 0; bases outside the gene matches: 5. This CDR3 has 15 residues. Looked up from germline, CDR1 is SGDLS and CDR2 is YYNGEE. The DNA for the CDR3 is TGTGCCAGCAGCGTCCGGGACTACCCCTCCTACGAGCAGTACTTC. As protein: CASSVRDYPSYEQYF. Together with reference TRBV9 and TRBJ2-7, the CDR3 gives the full variable domain: DSGVTQTPKHLITATGQRVTLRCSPRSGDLSVYWYQQSLDQGLQFLIQYYNGEERAKGNILERFSAQQFPDLHSELNLSSLELGDSALYFCASSVRDYPSYEQYFGPGTRLTVT.

The chain has TRBV6-2 or TRBV6-3 and TRBJ1-1; the D is unclear. The germline CDR1 and CDR2 sequences are MNHEY and SVGEGT. This CDR3 spans 13 amino acids. The germline V and J ends were trimmed by 2 bases and 5 bases, with 9 bases remaining between them. This chain's CDR3 is CASSYPQVTEAFF. The CDR3 DNA is TGTGCCAGCAGTTACCCCCAGGTGACTGAAGCTTTCTTT.

In its sample, this clonotype was seen a few times. V is TRBV28 and J is TRBJ2-3; D gene unclear. This CDR3 comprises 13 residues. V gave up 8 bases and J gave up 0 bases, with 9 bases separating them. The V gene's germline CDR1 is MDHEN and CDR2 SYDVKM. CDR3 nucleotide sequence: TGTGCCAGCGGGATAACTAGCACAGATACGCAGTATTTT. Amino acids: CASGITSTDTQYF. The variable domain in full, completed from reference TRBV28 and TRBJ2-3, reads DVKVTQSSRYLVKRTGEKVFLECVQDMDHENMFWYRQDPGLGLRLIYFSYDVKMKEKGDIPEGYSVSREKKERFSLILESASTNQTSMYLCASGITSTDTQYFGPGTRLTVL.

This clonotype has a handful of counts. This chain connects TRBV29-1 to TRBJ2-2; TRBD2 matches 7 bases. This CDR3 contains 16 residues. Germline V gene data show CDR1 as SQVTM and CDR2 as ANQGSEA. The trim removed 2 bases at V and 1 base at J, leaving 7 bases unmatched. The DNA of the CDR3 is TGCAGCGTTGAATCAGGTCTAGCGGAGAACACCGGGGAGCTGTTTTTT. It is translated as CSVESGLAENTGELFF.

This clonotype was found a few times. This chain connects TRBV6-6 to TRBJ2-2; D may correspond to TRBD1 or TRBD2 (5 bases each). V lost 4 bases and J lost 6, with 15 bases in between. Germline V lookup: CDR1 MNHNY, CDR2 SVGAGI (reference sequence). The CDR3 sequence is 15 residues long. The CDR3 DNA is TGTGCCAGCAGTTCCGCGGTCCCGGGACCCGGGGAGCTGTTTTTT. Its protein is CASSSAVPGPGELFF.

This clonotype has more than one count but fewer than ten. The chain joins TRBV4-1 to TRBJ2-7, with TRBD1 identical over 11 bases. This CDR3 is built from 15 residues. Germline values: CDR1 MGHRA, CDR2 YSYEKL. With V trimmed by 5 bases and J by 2 bases, 5 bases remained unmatched. The CDR3 DNA sequence: TGCGCCAGCAGCTACGGGACAGGGGGTCCCTACGAGCAGTACTTC. Residues: CASSYGTGGPYEQYF.

The sample holds many counts of this clonotype. V and J are TRBV7-2 and TRBJ2-3, with D uncertain. Trimming shortened V by 5 bases and J by 0 bases, and 12 bases separated the two germline ends. The germline gives CDR1 SGHTA, CDR2 FQGNSA. This CDR3 is 15 amino acids long. The CDR3 coding sequence is TGTGCCAGCAGCCCGCGGTGGCTTAGCACAGATACGCAGTATTTT. It translates to CASSPRWLSTDTQYF.

In its sample, this clonotype was seen many times. V is TRBV7-9 and J is TRBJ2-7; 12 bases match TRBD2. The germline gives CDR1 SEHNR, CDR2 FQNEAQ (reference sequence). The CDR3 sequence is 15 residues long. The V gene end was trimmed by 4 bases and the J gene end by 3 bases; junction bases not matched to a gene: 4. The CDR3 protein is CASSSTSGGLYEQYF. In DNA form, the CDR3 reads TGTGCCAGCAGCTCGACTAGCGGGGGCCTCTACGAGCAGTACTTC. Looking up the rest from reference TRBV7-9 and TRBJ2-7 gives the full variable domain: DTGVSQNPRHKITKRGQNVTFRCDPISEHNRLYWYRQTLGQGPEFLTYFQNEAQLEKSRLLSDRFSAERPKGSFSTLEIQRTEQGDSAMYLCASSSTSGGLYEQYFGPGTRLTVT.

DNA of the CDR3: TGTGCCAGCAGCCAAGATTGGGAAGGGGGCGCCGAGAACATTCAGTACTTC. Translated: CASSQDWEGGAENIQYF. The rearrangement uses TRBV4-2 and TRBJ2-4, with TRBD1 matching over 7 bases. Germline lookup yields CDR1 LGHNA and CDR2 YNFKEQ. The junction had 12 bases not matched to a gene; V was cut back by 0 bases and J by 7 bases. CDR3 length: 17 amino acids.

This clonotype was picked up a small number of times. This chain links TRBV7-3 with TRBJ2-2; D unclear. Trimming left V 5 bases short and J 5 bases short, with 9 bases between. There are 13 residues in the CDR3. CDR1 and CDR2 (germline): SGHTA, FQGTGA. The CDR3 loop reads CASSLTQTGELFF. The CDR3 DNA sequence: TGTGCCAGCAGCCTGACTCAGACCGGGGAGCTGTTTTTT.

This clonotype was detected many times. This sequence joins TRBV7-2 and TRBJ2-7, with D unclear. Looked up from germline, CDR1 is SGHTA and CDR2 is FQGNSA. Deletions cut 4 bases from V and 6 bases from J, with 10 bases between. The CDR3 has 12 amino acids. The CDR3 spells CASSSPPGEQYF. CDR3 in DNA: TGTGCCAGCAGCTCCCCCCCCGGCGAGCAGTACTTC.

There are many counts of this clonotype. The V call is TRBV6-6, the J call TRBJ2-7; D is unclear. Germline V CDR1 and CDR2: MNHNY, SVGAGI (reference sequence). Trimming left V 6 bases short and J 7 bases short, with 10 bases between. This CDR3 has 11 amino acids. The CDR3 DNA reads TGTGCCAGCAGCCCCGCCCTGGAGCAGTACTTC. It yields the protein CASSPALEQYF.

Ten or more counts support this clonotype. The chain employs TRBV9 and TRBJ1-1, with 7 positions matching TRBD1. Germline V gene data show CDR1 as SGDLS and CDR2 as YYNGEE. The CDR3 totals 14 residues. The V gene end was trimmed by 4 bases and the J gene end by 1 base; junction bases not matched to a gene: 4. CDR3 in amino acids: CASSPRTGNTEAFF. CDR3 nucleotide sequence: TGTGCCAGCAGCCCACGGACAGGGAACACTGAAGCTTTCTTT.

This clonotype was recorded at least ten times. The chain combines TRBV7-8 with TRBJ2-3; D gene unclear. CDR3 length: 13 residues. Deletions cut 3 bases from V and 4 bases from J, with 8 bases between. The V gene's germline CDR1 is SGHVS and CDR2 FQNEAQ. CDR3 region: CASSLRTPDTQYF. CDR3 sequence (DNA): TGTGCCAGCAGCTTGAGGACGCCAGATACGCAGTATTTT.

This clonotype was observed many times. The chain joins TRBV28 to TRBJ1-1; D is perhaps TRBD1 (5 bases). The CDR3 is made up of 14 amino acids. Germline V lookup: CDR1 MDHEN, CDR2 SYDVKM. The ends were cut back, 7 bases at V and 0 bases at J, with 12 bases in the middle. In nucleotides, the CDR3 is TGTGCCAGCATCCCGGGGCTGTTGAACACTGAAGCTTTCTTT. Protein sequence: CASIPGLLNTEAFF.

This clonotype was observed at least ten times. The rearrangement joins TRBV20-1 to TRBJ2-7, with D tentatively TRBD2 (6 bases). V lost 2 bases and J lost 2, with 13 bases in between. Germline assignment: CDR1 DFQATT and CDR2 SNEGSKA (reference sequence). The CDR3 is made up of 14 amino acids. The CDR3 bases are TGCAGTGCTAGACCCGGGGGAAGGGCCTACGAGCAGTACTTC. Translation: CSARPGGRAYEQYF.

This clonotype was observed a handful of times. The chain employs TRBV13 and TRBJ2-5, with D hard to call. This CDR3 contains 14 residues. CDR1 PRHDT and CDR2 FYEKMQ come from the germline V gene (reference sequence). Trimming left V 6 bases short and J 1 base short, with 12 bases between. CDR3 region: CASSQPDRQETQYF. DNA of the CDR3: TGTGCCAGCAGTCAACCGGACCGCCAAGAGACCCAGTACTTC.

The table lists this clonotype with a few counts. This chain connects TRBV10-2 to TRBJ2-2; possible D gene TRBD2, 6 bases. Germline lookup yields CDR1 WSHSY and CDR2 SAAADI. The CDR3 covers 16 residues. V was pared by 0 bases and J by 6 bases, with 14 bases between. CDR3 sequence (DNA): TGCGCCAGCAGTGAGTCTCGGGGGATCGTGGCCGGGGAGCTGTTTTTT. Translated, it gives CASSESRGIVAGELFF.